The source of this T cell receptor (beta chain) is a study of cytomegalovirus exposure and HLA in healthy donors. The PCR was carried out with 60 Vbeta primers and 13 Jbeta primers. Clones were sequenced by immunoSEQ multiplex PCR, and TCRdb holds only the in-frame ones, with some missing. The sample contains about 150,000 clones, approximately 72% of which appear only once. In nominal health when sampled, donors likely had unrecorded immune exposures nonetheless. The ends were cut back, 3 bases at V and 7 bases at J, with 7 bases in the middle. The CDR3 has 12 residues. Looked up from germline, CDR1 is MNHEY and CDR2 is SMNVEV (reference sequence). Concerning this clone itself: The same CDR3 is also encoded by other DNA sequences in this sample.

This sequence originates from a man between 18 and 35 years old in good health and CMV-seronegative. Input material: PBMCs. The V gene is TRBV27, the J gene TRBJ2-1, with D possibly being TRBD2 (5 bases). The CDR3 bases are TGTGCCAGCAGTTTCACGGGAAATGAGCAGTTCTTC. Translated, it gives CASSFTGNEQFF.